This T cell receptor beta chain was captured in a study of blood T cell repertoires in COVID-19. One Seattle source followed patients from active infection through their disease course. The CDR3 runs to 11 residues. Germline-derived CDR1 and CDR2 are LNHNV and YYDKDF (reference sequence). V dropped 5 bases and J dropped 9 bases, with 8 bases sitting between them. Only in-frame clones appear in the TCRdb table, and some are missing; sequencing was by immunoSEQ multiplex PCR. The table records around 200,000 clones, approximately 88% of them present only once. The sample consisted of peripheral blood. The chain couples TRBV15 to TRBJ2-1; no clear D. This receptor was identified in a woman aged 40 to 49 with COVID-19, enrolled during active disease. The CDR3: CATSSQCEQFF. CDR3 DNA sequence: TGTGCCACCAGCTCCCAGTGTGAGCAGTTCTTC.